This T cell receptor beta chain was captured by sequencing in a study of shared clonotypes between healthy human individuals. This CDR3 comprises 17 residues. V was pared by 0 bases and J by 1 base, with 6 bases of the junction left unmatched. Germline V gene sequence: CDR1 LGHNA, CDR2 YSLEER. Genomic DNA (from each subset) was split evenly across several immunoSEQ plates. 200 to 250 ng DNA, about 33,000 T cell genomes, went into each sorted-subset replicate PCR. Method: immunoSEQ multiplex PCR; TCRdb's copy keeps in-frame clones and lacks some. The sample lists 2 million to 3 million clones, approximately 90% occurring once.

Sequenced input: naive CD4+ T cells sorted from blood. Subset: CD45RA+ positively selected. The rearrangement uses TRBV4-3 and TRBJ1-5; TRBD1 agrees at 7 bases. The sequence came from a man aged 18 to 29 in good health. CDR3: CASSQDWGTESNQPQHF. Here the CDR3 DNA reads TGCGCCAGCAGCCAAGATTGGGGGACAGAGAGCAATCAGCCCCAGCATTTT.